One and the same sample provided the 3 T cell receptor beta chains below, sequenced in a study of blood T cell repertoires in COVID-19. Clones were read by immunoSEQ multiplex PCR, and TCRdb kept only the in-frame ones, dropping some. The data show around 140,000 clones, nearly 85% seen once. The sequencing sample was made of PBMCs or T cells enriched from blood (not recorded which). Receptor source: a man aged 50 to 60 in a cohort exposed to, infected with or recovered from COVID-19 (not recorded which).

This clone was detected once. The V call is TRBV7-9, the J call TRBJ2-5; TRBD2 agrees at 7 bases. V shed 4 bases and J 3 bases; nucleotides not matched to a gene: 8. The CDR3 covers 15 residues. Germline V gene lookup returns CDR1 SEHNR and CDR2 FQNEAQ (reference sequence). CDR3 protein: CASSSGGIVEETQYF. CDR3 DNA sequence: TGTGCCAGCAGCTCCGGGGGGATCGTGGAAGAGACCCAGTACTTC. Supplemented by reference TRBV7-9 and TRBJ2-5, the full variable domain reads DTGVSQNPRHKITKRGQNVTFRCDPISEHNRLYWYRQTLGQGPEFLTYFQNEAQLEKSRLLSDRFSAERPKGSFSTLEIQRTEQGDSAMYLCASSSGGIVEETQYFGPGTRLLVL.

CDR3 residues: CASSAPGQETEKLFF. Written as DNA, the CDR3 is TGTGCCAGCTCAGCGCCGGGACAGGAGACCGAAAAACTGTTTTTT. The chain couples TRBV18 to TRBJ1-4, with 8 bases matching TRBD1. V lost 5 bases, J lost 8 bases, and 10 bases stayed unmatched. The CDR3 extends over 15 amino acids. Germline CDR1 is KGHSH and CDR2 is LQKENI.

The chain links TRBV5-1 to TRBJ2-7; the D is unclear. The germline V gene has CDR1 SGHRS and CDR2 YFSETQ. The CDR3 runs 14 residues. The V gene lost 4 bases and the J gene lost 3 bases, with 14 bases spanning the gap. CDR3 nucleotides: TGCGCCAGCAGCCCGGAGACGGCACGCTACGAGCAGTACTTC. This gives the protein CASSPETARYEQYF.